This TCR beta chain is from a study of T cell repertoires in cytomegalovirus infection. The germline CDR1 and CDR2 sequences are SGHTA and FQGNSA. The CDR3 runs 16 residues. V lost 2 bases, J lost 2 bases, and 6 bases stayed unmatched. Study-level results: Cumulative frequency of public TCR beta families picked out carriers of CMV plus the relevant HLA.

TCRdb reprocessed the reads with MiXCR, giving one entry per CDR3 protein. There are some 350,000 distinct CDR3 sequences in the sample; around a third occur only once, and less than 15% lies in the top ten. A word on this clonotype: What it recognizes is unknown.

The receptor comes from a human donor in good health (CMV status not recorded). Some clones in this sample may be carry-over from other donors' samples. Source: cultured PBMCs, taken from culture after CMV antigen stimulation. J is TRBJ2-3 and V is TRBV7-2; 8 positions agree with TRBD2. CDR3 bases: TGTGCCAGCAGCTTACCACCCGGGAGGGCCACAGATACGCAGTATTTT. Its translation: CASSLPPGRATDTQYF.